This T cell receptor beta chain was documented in a study of control samples from healthy donors and cancer patients. Trimming stripped 4 bases from V and 1 base from J, with 17 bases between. The CDR3 consists of 16 residues. Germline CDR1 and CDR2: SGHRS and YFSETQ. Produced via immunoSEQ multiplex PCR; TCRdb's table is partial and in-frame only. The sample holds some 250,000 clones, roughly four fifths seen once. Sequencing input: PBMCs. J is TRBJ2-5 and V is TRBV5-1; unclear D gene. This clonotype originated in a woman aged 60 to 75 with lung cancer. The DNA of the CDR3 is TGCGCCAGCAGCCCCGGGCTAAGAGGTTCCCAAGAGACCCAGTACTTC. It encodes CASSPGLRGSQETQYF.